Listed below are T cell receptor beta chains from one sample, sequenced in a study of cytomegalovirus exposure and HLA in healthy donors. Produced via immunoSEQ multiplex PCR; TCRdb's table is partial and in-frame only. The sample table includes fewer than 200,000 clones. The sequencing sample was made of PBMCs. The receptors were gathered from a man aged 25 to 45 in good health and CMV-seronegative. Both conserved end residues are part of each CDR3. The order of the fields is V gene, D gene, J gene, CDR3 protein, CDR3 DNA. D genes are given only for firm matches.

TRBV27	TRBD1	TRBJ2-7	CASRFRAPGTGFYEQYF	TGTGCCAGCAGATTTCGGGCCCCCGGGACAGGGTTCTACGAGCAGTACTTC
TRBV7-7	TRBD1	TRBJ2-1	CASSARTGNNEQFF	TGTGCCAGCAGCGCCCGGACAGGAAACAATGAGCAGTTCTTC
TRBV19	TRBD2	TRBJ2-1	CASSITISGEQFF	TGTGCCAGTAGTATCACCATTAGCGGGGAGCAGTTCTTC
TRBV28	.	TRBJ1-2	CASRVEASGYTF	TGTGCCAGCCGAGTGGAGGCATCTGGCTACACCTTC
TRBV11-3	.	TRBJ2-2	CASSILRGATNTGELFF	TGTGCCAGCAGCATTCTCCGGGGGGCCACGAACACCGGGGAGCTGTTTTTT
TRBV27	.	TRBJ2-2	CASSNYRVGRAGELFF	TGTGCCAGCAGTAACTACAGGGTAGGGAGGGCCGGGGAGCTGTTTTTT
TRBV15	TRBD1	TRBJ2-7	CATSRAQGDEQYF	TGTGCCACCAGCAGAGCACAGGGGGACGAGCAGTACTTC
TRBV9	TRBD2	TRBJ2-7	CASSVGGGLSYEQYF	TGTGCCAGCAGCGTAGGGGGGGGATTGTCCTACGAGCAGTACTTC
TRBV10-1	.	TRBJ1-3	CASSNRRGNTIYF	TGCGCCAGCAGTAATCGGAGAGGAAACACCATATATTTT
TRBV6-6	.	TRBJ1-1	CASSRDQGNTEAFF	TGTGCCAGCAGTCGAGACCAGGGGAACACTGAAGCTTTCTTT
TRBV2	.	TRBJ2-3	CASRNGEASTDTQYF	TGTGCCAGCAGGAACGGGGAGGCTTCCACAGATACGCAGTATTTT
TRBV27	.	TRBJ1-5	CASSLWAGPGQPQHF	TGTGCCAGCAGTTTATGGGCAGGGCCCGGTCAGCCCCAGCATTTT
TRBV4-1	.	TRBJ1-5	CASSQEEARVNQPQHF	TGCGCCAGCAGCCAAGAAGAGGCCAGGGTCAATCAGCCCCAGCATTTT
TRBV7-2	TRBD1	TRBJ2-1	CASSFRDRVGNEQFF	TGTGCCAGCAGCTTCCGGGACAGGGTGGGGAATGAGCAGTTCTTC
TRBV5-4	.	TRBJ1-1	CASSPEVGKGPEAFF	TGTGCCAGCAGCCCCGAGGTAGGGAAGGGGCCTGAAGCTTTCTTT
TRBV11-1	.	TRBJ2-2	CASSLAKRGELFF	TGTGCCAGCAGCTTAGCGAAACGGGGGGAGCTGTTTTTT
TRBV5-4	.	TRBJ1-1	CASSLNRGNTEAFF	TGTGCCAGCAGCTTGAATAGGGGGAACACTGAAGCTTTCTTT
TRBV6-4	TRBD1	TRBJ1-2	CASRNSNRGLRDYGYTF	TGTGCCAGCAGAAATTCGAACAGGGGGCTAAGGGACTATGGCTACACCTTC
TRBV4-1	TRBD2	TRBJ2-3	CASRVAGGAADTQYF	TGCGCCAGCAGAGTGGCGGGGGGGGCCGCAGATACGCAGTATTTT
TRBV9	TRBD1	TRBJ1-4	CASSSTQGEGEKLFF	TGTGCCAGCAGCTCTACACAGGGGGAGGGGGAAAAACTGTTTTTT
TRBV30	TRBD1	TRBJ2-7	CAWSFTGTGREQYF	TGTGCCTGGAGTTTTACAGGGACAGGGCGGGAGCAGTACTTC
TRBV9	TRBD1	TRBJ2-7	CASSVVPDREYEQYF	TGTGCCAGCAGCGTAGTTCCGGACAGGGAATACGAGCAGTACTTC
TRBV5-4	.	TRBJ2-1	CASSFAGRTHYNEQFF	TGTGCCAGCAGCTTTGCGGGGAGGACCCATTACAATGAGCAGTTCTTC
TRBV4-3	TRBD2	TRBJ2-5	CASSQEPRGEETQYF	TGCGCCAGCAGCCAAGAGCCCCGGGGGGAAGAGACCCAGTACTTC
TRBV7-8	TRBD2	TRBJ2-1	CASSFRTSGSGGQFF	TGTGCCAGCAGCTTCCGGACTAGCGGGAGTGGTGGACAGTTCTTC
TRBV7-9	.	TRBJ2-2	CASSSGTLDSPGELFF	TGTGCCAGCAGCTCCGGTACCCTTGACTCCCCCGGGGAGCTGTTTTTT